The 2 T cell receptor beta chains given below trace back to one sample, sequenced in a study of CD8 T cells in Susac syndrome. An input of roughly 0.5 to 1 ug of RNA was subjected to reverse transcription using random hexamers. TCRdb reprocessed the immunoSEQ multiplex PCR reads with MiXCR, giving one entry per CDR3 protein. The sample records about 150,000 distinct CDR3 sequences, nearly 97% being singletons. What was sequenced was CD4+ T cells from PBMCs. These receptors all come from a human donor with Susac syndrome.

As DNA, the CDR3 is TGTGCCAGCAGCCAAGACGGGGCCCGGGTAGGAGGCTACACCTTC. Translated, it gives CASSQDGARVGGYTF. The V and J genes are TRBV3-1 and TRBJ1-2; tentative D call: TRBD1 (5 bases). CDR1 and CDR2 from the germline V gene are LGHDT and YNNKEL (reference sequence). The CDR3 covers 15 residues. V was clipped by 0 bases and J by 8 bases, with 16 bases between them. The variable domain in full, completed from reference TRBV3-1 and TRBJ1-2, reads DTAVSQTPKYLVTQMGNDKSIKCEQNLGHDTMYWYKQDSKKFLKIMFSYNNKELIINETVPNRFSPKSPDKAHLNLHINSLELGDSAVYFCASSQDGARVGGYTFGSGTRLTVV.

The sample holds one count of this clonotype. V usage is TRBV5-4 and J usage is TRBJ2-5; the D gene could be TRBD1 or TRBD2 (6 bases each). The CDR3 loop spans 15 amino acids. V lost 3 bases and J lost 4, with 16 bases in between. Germline values: CDR1 SGHNT, CDR2 YYREEE (reference sequence). The CDR3 nucleotides read TGTGCCAGCAGCTCCGTAGCGGACAGAAGAGAGACCCAGTACTTC. This translates into CASSSVADRRETQYF.